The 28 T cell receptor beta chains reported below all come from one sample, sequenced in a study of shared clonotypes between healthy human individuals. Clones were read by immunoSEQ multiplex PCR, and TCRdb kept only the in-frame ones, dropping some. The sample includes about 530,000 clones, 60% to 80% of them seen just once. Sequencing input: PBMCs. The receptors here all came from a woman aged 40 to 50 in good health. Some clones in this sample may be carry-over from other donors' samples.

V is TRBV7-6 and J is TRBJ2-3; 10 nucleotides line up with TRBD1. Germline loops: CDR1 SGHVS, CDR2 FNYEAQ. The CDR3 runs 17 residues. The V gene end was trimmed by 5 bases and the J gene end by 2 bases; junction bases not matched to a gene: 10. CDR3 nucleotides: TGTGCCAGCAGCCCCACGTGGGGACAGGGGTTCACAGATACGCAGTATTTT. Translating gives CASSPTWGQGFTDTQYF.

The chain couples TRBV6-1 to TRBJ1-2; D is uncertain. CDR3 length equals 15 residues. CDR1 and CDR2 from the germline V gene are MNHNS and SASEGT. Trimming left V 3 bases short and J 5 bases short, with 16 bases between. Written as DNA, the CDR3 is TGTGCCAGCAGTGACGTTTGGCCAGACCGATATGGCTACACCTTC. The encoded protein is CASSDVWPDRYGYTF.

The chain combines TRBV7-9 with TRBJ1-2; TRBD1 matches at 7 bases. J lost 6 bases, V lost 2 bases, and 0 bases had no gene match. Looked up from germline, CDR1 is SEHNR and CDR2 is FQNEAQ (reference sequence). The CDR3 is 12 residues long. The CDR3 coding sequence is TGTGCCAGCAGCTTACAGGGGGATGGCTACACCTTC. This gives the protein CASSLQGDGYTF.

The DNA of the CDR3 is TGTGCCAGCAGCCAAGATCGGCGGGGGGACGGGAATGAGCAGTTCTTC. Residues: CASSQDRRGDGNEQFF. V is TRBV4-2 and J is TRBJ2-1; 8 bases match TRBD2. The CDR3 covers 16 residues. The germline V gene encodes CDR1 LGHNA and CDR2 YNFKEQ. V lost 0 bases, J lost 7 bases, and 8 bases stayed unmatched.

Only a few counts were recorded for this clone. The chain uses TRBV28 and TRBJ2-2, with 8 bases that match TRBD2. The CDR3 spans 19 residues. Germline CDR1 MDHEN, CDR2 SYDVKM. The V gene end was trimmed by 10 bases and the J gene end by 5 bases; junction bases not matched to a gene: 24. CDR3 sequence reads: CATLNRDRDSGTFTGELFF. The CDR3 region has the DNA TGTGCCACCCTGAACCGGGACCGGGATAGCGGGACATTTACCGGGGAGCTGTTTTTT.

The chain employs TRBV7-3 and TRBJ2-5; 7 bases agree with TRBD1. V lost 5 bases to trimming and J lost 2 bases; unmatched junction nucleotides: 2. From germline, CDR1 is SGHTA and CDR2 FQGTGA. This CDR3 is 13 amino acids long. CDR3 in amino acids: CASSLGQQETQYF. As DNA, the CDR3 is TGTGCCAGCAGCCTGGGACAGCAAGAGACCCAGTACTTC. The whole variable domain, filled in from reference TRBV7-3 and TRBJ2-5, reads GAGVSQTPSNKVTEKGKYVELRCDPISGHTALYWYRQSLGQGPEFLIYFQGTGAADDSGLPNDRFFAVRPEGSVSTLKIQRTERGDSAVYLCASSLGQQETQYFGPGTRLLVL.

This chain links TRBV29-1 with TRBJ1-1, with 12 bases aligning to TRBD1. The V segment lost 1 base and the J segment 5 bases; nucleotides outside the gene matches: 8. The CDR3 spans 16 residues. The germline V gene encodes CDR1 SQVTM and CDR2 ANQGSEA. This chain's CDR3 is CSVEGGQGAKGTEAFF. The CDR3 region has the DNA TGCAGCGTTGAAGGGGGACAGGGGGCCAAAGGGACTGAAGCTTTCTTT. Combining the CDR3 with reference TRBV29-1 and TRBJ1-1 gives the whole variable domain SAVISQKPSRDICQRGTSLTIQCQVDSQVTMMFWYRQQPGQSLTLIATANQGSEATYESGFVIDKFPISRPNLTFSTLTVSNMSPEDSSIYLCSVEGGQGAKGTEAFFGQGTRLTVV.

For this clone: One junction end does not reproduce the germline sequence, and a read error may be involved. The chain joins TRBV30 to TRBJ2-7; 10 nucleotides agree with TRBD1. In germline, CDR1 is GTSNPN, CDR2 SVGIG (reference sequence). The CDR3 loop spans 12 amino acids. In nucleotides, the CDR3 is TGTGCCTCACACGCCTTGACAGGGGGCCCCAGGTTC. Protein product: CASHALTGGPRF.

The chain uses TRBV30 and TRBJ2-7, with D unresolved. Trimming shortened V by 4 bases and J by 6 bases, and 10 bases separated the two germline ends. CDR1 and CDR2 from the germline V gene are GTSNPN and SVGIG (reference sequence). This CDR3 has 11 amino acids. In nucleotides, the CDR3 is TGTGCCTGGACTAGAGGTGGCGAGCAGTACTTC. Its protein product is CAWTRGGEQYF.

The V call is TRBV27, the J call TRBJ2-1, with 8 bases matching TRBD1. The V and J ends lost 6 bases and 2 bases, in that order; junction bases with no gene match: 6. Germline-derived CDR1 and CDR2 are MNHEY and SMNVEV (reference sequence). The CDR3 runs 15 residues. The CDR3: CASSTGTGTYNEQFF. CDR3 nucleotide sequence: TGTGCCAGCAGCACCGGGACAGGTACCTACAATGAGCAGTTCTTC.

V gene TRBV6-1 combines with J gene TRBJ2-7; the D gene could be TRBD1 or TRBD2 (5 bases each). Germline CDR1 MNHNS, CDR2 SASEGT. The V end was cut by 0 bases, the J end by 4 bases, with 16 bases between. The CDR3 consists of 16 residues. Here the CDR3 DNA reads TGTGCCAGCAGTGAAGCGGGGTGGAGGACAATTTACGAGCAGTACTTC. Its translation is CASSEAGWRTIYEQYF.

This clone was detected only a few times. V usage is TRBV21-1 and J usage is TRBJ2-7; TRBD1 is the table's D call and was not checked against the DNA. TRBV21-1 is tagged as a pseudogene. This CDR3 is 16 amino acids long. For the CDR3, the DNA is TGTGCCAGCAGCAAAGGGGTGGACAGGAGCTCCTACGAGCAGTACTTC. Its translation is CASSKGVDRSSYEQYF.

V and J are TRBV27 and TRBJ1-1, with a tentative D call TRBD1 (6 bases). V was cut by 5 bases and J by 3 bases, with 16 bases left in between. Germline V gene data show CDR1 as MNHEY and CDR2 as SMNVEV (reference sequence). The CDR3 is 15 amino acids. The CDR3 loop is CASSNRAGVDTEAFF. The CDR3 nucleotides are TGTGCCAGCAGTAACAGGGCGGGGGTGGACACTGAAGCTTTCTTT.

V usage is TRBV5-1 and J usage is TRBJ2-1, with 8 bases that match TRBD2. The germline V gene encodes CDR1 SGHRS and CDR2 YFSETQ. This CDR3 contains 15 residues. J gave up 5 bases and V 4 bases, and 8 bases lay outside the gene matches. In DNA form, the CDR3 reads TGCGCCAGCAGCATCGTAGGAGCGGGAGACAATGAGCAGTTCTTC. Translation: CASSIVGAGDNEQFF.

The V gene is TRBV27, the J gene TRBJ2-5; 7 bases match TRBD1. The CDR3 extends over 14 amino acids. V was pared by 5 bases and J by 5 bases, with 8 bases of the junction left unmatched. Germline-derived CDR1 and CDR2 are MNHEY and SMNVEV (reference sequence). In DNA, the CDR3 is TGTGCCAGCAGTACTCTCACAGGGGTCGAGACCCAGTACTTC. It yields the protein CASSTLTGVETQYF.

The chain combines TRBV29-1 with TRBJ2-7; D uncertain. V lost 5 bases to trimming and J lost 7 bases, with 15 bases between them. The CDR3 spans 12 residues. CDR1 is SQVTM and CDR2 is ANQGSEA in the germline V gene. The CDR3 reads CSVFHTWSEQYF. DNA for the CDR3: TGCAGCGTTTTCCACACCTGGTCGGAGCAGTACTTC.

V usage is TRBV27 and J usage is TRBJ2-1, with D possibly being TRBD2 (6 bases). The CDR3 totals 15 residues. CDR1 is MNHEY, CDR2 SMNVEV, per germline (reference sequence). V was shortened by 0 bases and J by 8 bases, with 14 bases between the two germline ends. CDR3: CASSLSLLARDEQFF. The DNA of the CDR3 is TGTGCCAGCAGTTTATCCCTACTAGCCAGAGATGAGCAGTTCTTC.

As DNA, the CDR3 is TGTGCCAGCTCACAATCGACAGGGGGTATGGACATTCAGTACTTC. This sequence encodes CASSQSTGGMDIQYF. The rearrangement uses TRBV18 and TRBJ2-4; TRBD1 aligns across 9 bases. Germline values: CDR1 KGHSH, CDR2 LQKENI. J was trimmed by 8 bases and V by 4 bases; bases with no gene match: 9. The CDR3 is 15 residues long.

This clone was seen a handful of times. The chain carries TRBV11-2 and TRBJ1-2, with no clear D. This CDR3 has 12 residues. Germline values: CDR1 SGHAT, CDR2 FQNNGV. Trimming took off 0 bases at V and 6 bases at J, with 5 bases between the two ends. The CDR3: CASSLEGNGYTF. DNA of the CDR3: TGTGCCAGCAGCTTAGAGGGCAATGGCTACACCTTC.

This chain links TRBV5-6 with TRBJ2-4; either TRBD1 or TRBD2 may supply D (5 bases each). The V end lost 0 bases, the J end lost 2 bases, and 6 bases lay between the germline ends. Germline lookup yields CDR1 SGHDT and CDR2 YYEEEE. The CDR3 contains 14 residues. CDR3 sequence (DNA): TGTGCCAGCAGCTTGGCGGGACCCAAAAACATTCAGTACTTC. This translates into CASSLAGPKNIQYF. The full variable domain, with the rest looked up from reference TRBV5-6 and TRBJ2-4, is DAGVTQSPTHLIKTRGQQVTLRCSPKSGHDTVSWYQQALGQGPQFIFQYYEEEERQRGNFPDRFSGHQFPNYSSELNVNALLLGDSALYLCASSLAGPKNIQYFGAGTRLSVL.

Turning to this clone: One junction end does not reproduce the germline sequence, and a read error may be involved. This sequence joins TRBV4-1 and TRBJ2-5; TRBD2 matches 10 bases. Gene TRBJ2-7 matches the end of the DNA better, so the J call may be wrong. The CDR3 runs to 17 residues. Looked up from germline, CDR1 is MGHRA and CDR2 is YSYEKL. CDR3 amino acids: CASSQEGSGRRTYEQYF. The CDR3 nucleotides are TGCGCCAGCAGTCAAGAAGGTAGCGGGAGGCGGACCTACGAGCAGTACTTC.

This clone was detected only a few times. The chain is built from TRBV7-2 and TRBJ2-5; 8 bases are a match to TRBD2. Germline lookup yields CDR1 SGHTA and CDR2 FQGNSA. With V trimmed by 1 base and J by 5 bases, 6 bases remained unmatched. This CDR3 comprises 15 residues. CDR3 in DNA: TGTGCCAGCAGCTTAGGAGGGACTAGGTCCGAGACCCAGTACTTC. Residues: CASSLGGTRSETQYF. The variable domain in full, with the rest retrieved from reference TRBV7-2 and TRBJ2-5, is GAGVSQSPSNKVTEKGKDVELRCDPISGHTALYWYRQSLGQGLEFLIYFQGNSAPDKSGLPSDRFSAERTGGSVSTLTIQRTQQEDSAVYLCASSLGGTRSETQYFGPGTRLLVL.

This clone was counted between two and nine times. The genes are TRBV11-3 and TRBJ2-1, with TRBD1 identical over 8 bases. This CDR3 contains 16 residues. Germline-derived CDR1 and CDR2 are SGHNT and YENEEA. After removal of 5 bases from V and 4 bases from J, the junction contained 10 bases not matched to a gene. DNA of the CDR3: TGTGCCAGCAGCCCTTGGGCAGGGGGCAATTACAATGAGCAGTTCTTC. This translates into CASSPWAGGNYNEQFF.

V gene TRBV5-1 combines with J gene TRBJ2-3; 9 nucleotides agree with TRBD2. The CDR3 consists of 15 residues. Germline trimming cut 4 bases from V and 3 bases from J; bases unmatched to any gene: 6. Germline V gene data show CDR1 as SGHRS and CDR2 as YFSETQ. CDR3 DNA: TGCGCCAGCAGCATAAGACTAGCGGAGACAGATACGCAGTATTTT. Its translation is CASSIRLAETDTQYF.

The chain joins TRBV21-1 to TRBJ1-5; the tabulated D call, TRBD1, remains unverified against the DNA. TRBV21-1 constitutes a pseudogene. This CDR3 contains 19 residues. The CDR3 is CASSKGRGQPDFSNQPQHF. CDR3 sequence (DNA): TGTGCCAGCAGCAAAGGGCGGGGACAGCCAGACTTTAGCAATCAGCCCCAGCATTTT.

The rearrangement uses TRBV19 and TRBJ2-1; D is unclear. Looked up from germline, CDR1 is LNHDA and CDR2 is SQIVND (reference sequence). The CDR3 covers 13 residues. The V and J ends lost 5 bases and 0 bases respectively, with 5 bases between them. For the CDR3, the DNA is TGTGCCAGTAGTTCGGGCTCCTACAATGAGCAGTTCTTC. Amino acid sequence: CASSSGSYNEQFF.

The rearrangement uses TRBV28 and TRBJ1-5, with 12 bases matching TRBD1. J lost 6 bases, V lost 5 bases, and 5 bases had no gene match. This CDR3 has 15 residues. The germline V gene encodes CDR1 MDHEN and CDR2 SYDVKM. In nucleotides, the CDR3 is TGTGCCAGCAGTCGCGGGACAGGGGGCATTCAGCCCCAGCATTTT. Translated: CASSRGTGGIQPQHF.

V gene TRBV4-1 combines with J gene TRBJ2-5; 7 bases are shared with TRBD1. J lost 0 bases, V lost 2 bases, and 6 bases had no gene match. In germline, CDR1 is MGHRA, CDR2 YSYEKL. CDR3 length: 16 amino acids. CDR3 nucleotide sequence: TGCGCCAGCAGCCAAACAGGGGTTACTCACCAAGAGACCCAGTACTTC. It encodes CASSQTGVTHQETQYF.